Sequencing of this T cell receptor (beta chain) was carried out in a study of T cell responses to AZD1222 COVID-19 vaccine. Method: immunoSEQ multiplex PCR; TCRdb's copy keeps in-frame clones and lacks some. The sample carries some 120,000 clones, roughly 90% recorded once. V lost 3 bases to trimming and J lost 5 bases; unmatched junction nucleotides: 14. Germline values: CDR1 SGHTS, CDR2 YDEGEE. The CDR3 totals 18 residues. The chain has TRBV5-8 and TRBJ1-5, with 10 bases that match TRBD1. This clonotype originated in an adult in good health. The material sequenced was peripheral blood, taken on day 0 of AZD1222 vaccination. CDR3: CASSSNRTGGVHDQPQHF. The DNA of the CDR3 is TGTGCCAGCAGCTCCAATCGGACAGGGGGGGTGCATGATCAGCCCCAGCATTTT.